These 24 T cell receptor beta chains were sequenced from one sample in a study of CD8 T cells in Susac syndrome. Random hexamers served to reverse transcribe roughly 0.45 to 1 ug RNA. TCRdb independently ran MiXCR on the immunoSEQ multiplex PCR reads; one entry per CDR3 protein. The sample consists of 77,000 or so distinct CDR3 sequences, more than 85% of them appearing once. Sequencing was done on a sample of CD4+ T cells from PBMCs. These receptors came from a human donor with Susac syndrome.

There are a few counts of this clonotype. The J gene is TRBJ2-4, the V gene TRBV18; D not certain. The germline V gene encodes CDR1 KGHSH and CDR2 LQKENI. Trimming pared 3 bases from V and 1 base from J, leaving 4 bases between. This CDR3 contains 13 residues. The CDR3 DNA is TGTGCCAGCTCACCGGGGGCCAAAAACATTCAGTACTTC. Protein product: CASSPGAKNIQYF.

The chain has TRBV12-3 or TRBV12-4 and TRBJ1-2; D is uncertain. The CDR3 has 14 amino acids. Trimming cost V 3 bases and J 8 bases, with 16 bases left between them. CDR3 DNA: TGTGCCAGCAGTTTTATGGGGAGTTCAGTGGGCTACACCTTC. The encoded protein is CASSFMGSSVGYTF.

CDR3 sequence: CASSSHRGGYTF. As DNA, the CDR3 is TGTGCCAGCAGTTCGCACAGGGGAGGCTACACCTTC. The V gene is TRBV12-3 or TRBV12-4, the J gene TRBJ1-2, with 7 bases fitting TRBD1. The CDR3 length is 12 residues. The trim removed 4 bases at V and 8 bases at J, leaving 4 bases unmatched.

This chain joins TRBV27 and TRBJ2-6, with D perhaps given as TRBD1 or TRBD2 (5 bases each). Germline V lookup: CDR1 MNHEY, CDR2 SMNVEV (reference sequence). V lost 2 bases and J 4 bases, leaving 6 bases between the germline ends. The CDR3 has 14 residues. CDR3 sequence (DNA): TGTGCCAGCAGTTTACGGGACGGGGCCAACGTCCTGACTTTC. Amino acids: CASSLRDGANVLTF.

This clonotype was seen once. The chain couples TRBV2 to TRBJ2-1; no definite D call. The germline gives CDR1 SNHLY, CDR2 FYNNEI. The CDR3 runs to 15 residues. Trimming shortened V by 0 bases and J by 8 bases, and 14 bases separated the two germline ends. The CDR3 nucleotides read TGTGCCAGCAGTGAAGCGCTTCGAGTGCTCGATGAGCAGTTCTTC. It translates to CASSEALRVLDEQFF.

The gene calls are TRBV6-2 or TRBV6-3 and TRBJ1-1, with a possible D match to TRBD1 (6 bases). Trimming stripped 1 base from V and 1 base from J, with 10 bases between. Germline assignment: CDR1 MNHEY and CDR2 SVGEGT. The CDR3 has 15 residues. In nucleotides, the CDR3 is TGTGCCAGCAGTTACTTAGGGGGGCGGAACACTGAAGCTTTCTTT. Translation: CASSYLGGRNTEAFF.

The chain combines TRBV4-2 with TRBJ2-1; possible D gene TRBD2, 6 bases. The V end was cut by 4 bases, the J end by 7 bases, with 17 bases between. The CDR3 length is 15 residues. The germline V gene has CDR1 LGHNA and CDR2 YNFKEQ. This CDR3 is CASSLTGSGRNEQFF. The CDR3 nucleotides read TGTGCCAGCAGCCTCACCGGGAGTGGGCGGAATGAGCAGTTCTTC.

In this sample, this clonotype turned up once. This chain uses TRBV12-3 or TRBV12-4 with TRBJ1-2, with TRBD1 matching 10 bases. The CDR3 loop spans 16 amino acids. Trimming at V came to 5 bases and at J to 3 bases, leaving 9 bases not matched to a gene. This CDR3 is CASSLFSGTGDYGYTF. The DNA for the CDR3 is TGTGCCAGCAGTCTCTTCTCCGGGACAGGGGACTATGGCTACACCTTC.

The CDR3 DNA reads as TGTGCCAGTAGTGCTCGTTCCCCCTCTGGGGCCAACGTCCTGACTTTC. Protein: CASSARSPSGANVLTF. The chain links TRBV19 to TRBJ2-6; D is uncertain. The CDR3 length is 16 residues. Germline V lookup: CDR1 LNHDA, CDR2 SQIVND (reference sequence). V was clipped by 5 bases and J by 0 bases, with 11 bases between them.

The count of this clonotype is one. CDR3 coding DNA: TGTGCCAGCAGACAAGCGGGACTAGCGGGGGGCCCCTACTACAATGAGCAGTTCTTC. Its protein is CASRQAGLAGGPYYNEQFF. This sequence joins TRBV12-3 or TRBV12-4 and TRBJ2-1, with TRBD2 matching over 15 bases. J lost 3 bases, V lost 6 bases, and 12 bases had no gene match. CDR3 length: 19 residues.

On this clonotype itself: Sequence at one end of the junction differs from germline and may be a read error. This chain links TRBV19 with TRBJ1-2; D is possibly TRBD1 (6 bases). This CDR3 comprises 12 residues. CDR1 and CDR2 (germline): LNHDA, SQIVND (reference sequence). Written as DNA, the CDR3 is TGTGCCAGTAGTATCCCGGACAGTCCTATCGCCTTC. This codes for CASSIPDSPIAF.

This clonotype has a handful of counts. CDR3 DNA sequence: TGTGCCAGCAGCCCGTCCTGGCTGCGAGAGCAGTACTTC. Protein: CASSPSWLREQYF. The chain uses TRBV3-1 and TRBJ2-7; D not resolved. The germline gives CDR1 LGHDT, CDR2 YNNKEL (reference sequence). This CDR3 has 13 amino acids. With 4 bases removed from V and 7 bases from J, the gap between germline ends came to 14 bases.

The chain links TRBV9 to TRBJ2-5, with 8 bases lining up with TRBD2. V shed 4 bases and J 5 bases; nucleotides not matched to a gene: 10. There are 15 residues in the CDR3. Looked up from germline, CDR1 is SGDLS and CDR2 is YYNGEE. CDR3 coding DNA: TGTGCCAGCAGCAATAGCGGGATCCTCGGTGAGACCCAGTACTTC. Translated: CASSNSGILGETQYF.

The rearrangement uses TRBV7-8 and TRBJ2-3; 8 bases match TRBD2. CDR3 length: 15 amino acids. Germline V CDR1 and CDR2: SGHVS, FQNEAQ. V shed 9 bases, J shed 4 bases, and the junction held 12 bases outside the gene matches. The CDR3 loop is CASKAGGAGADTQYF. CDR3 nucleotide sequence: TGTGCCAGTAAGGCGGGGGGAGCGGGTGCAGATACGCAGTATTTT.

This clonotype was counted between two and nine times. The rearrangement uses TRBV14 and TRBJ2-1; perhaps TRBD2 as D (7 bases). The germline gives CDR1 SGHDN, CDR2 FVKESK. This CDR3 has 18 amino acids. V lost 2 bases to trimming and J lost 6 bases, with 23 bases between them. CDR3 residues: CASSQFGRGLTGFNEQFF. The CDR3 DNA reads as TGTGCCAGCAGCCAATTTGGGAGGGGATTGACAGGTTTCAATGAGCAGTTCTTC.

J is TRBJ2-7 and V is TRBV20-1; perhaps TRBD2 as D (6 bases). Per the germline V gene, CDR1 is DFQATT and CDR2 is SNEGSKA (reference sequence). The V end lost 6 bases, the J end lost 4 bases, and 16 bases lay between the germline ends. This CDR3 comprises 13 residues. In nucleotides, the CDR3 is TGCAGTGCCAGGCCTGGGACTTCTTACGAGCAGTACTTC. The encoded protein is CSARPGTSYEQYF.

The V and J genes are TRBV7-2 and TRBJ1-6; no clear D gene. The CDR3 spans 14 residues. V was shortened by 3 bases and J by 13 bases, with 16 bases between the two germline ends. Germline loops: CDR1 SGHTA, CDR2 FQGNSA. CDR3 DNA: TGTGCCAGCAGCTTGCGGGGAGGGCCTCGGCCCCTCCACTTT. It encodes CASSLRGGPRPLHF.

The V gene is TRBV9, the J gene TRBJ2-1; perhaps TRBD2 as D (6 bases). The V end was cut by 1 base, the J end by 2 bases, with 22 bases between. The CDR3 contains 19 residues. The V gene's germline CDR1 is SGDLS and CDR2 YYNGEE. As DNA, the CDR3 is TGTGCCAGCAGCGTATCTACGGGAGACGGGGTCGGGCCCTACAATGAGCAGTTCTTC. As protein: CASSVSTGDGVGPYNEQFF.

The chain is built from TRBV7-8 and TRBJ2-1, with D unclear. V dropped 7 bases and J dropped 0 bases, with 16 bases sitting between them. The CDR3 totals 16 residues. Germline lookup yields CDR1 SGHVS and CDR2 FQNEAQ. CDR3 nucleotide sequence: TGTGCCAGCACACCTGCGGCAAGGCACTCCTACAATGAGCAGTTCTTC. The encoded protein is CASTPAARHSYNEQFF. The variable domain in full, completed from reference TRBV7-8 and TRBJ2-1, reads GAGVSQSPRYKVAKRGQDVALRCDPISGHVSLFWYQQALGQGPEFLTYFQNEAQLDKSGLPSDRFFAERPEGSVSTLKIQRTQQEDSAVYLCASTPAARHSYNEQFFGPGTRLTVL.

This clonotype was counted only a few times. The rearrangement links TRBV12-3 or TRBV12-4 to TRBJ2-5, with D perhaps TRBD1 (5 bases). This CDR3 has 17 residues. Trimming stripped 5 bases from V and 5 bases from J, with 24 bases between. In nucleotides, the CDR3 is TGTGCCAGCAGTCCTTGGGCAGGGATACCCTCGCGGGAGACCCAGTACTTC. Its translation is CASSPWAGIPSRETQYF.

This clonotype was counted a single time. The chain couples TRBV3-1 to TRBJ1-4; TRBD1 aligns across 11 bases. The CDR3 extends over 17 amino acids. Germline V gene sequence: CDR1 LGHDT, CDR2 YNNKEL (reference sequence). The V gene end was trimmed by 4 bases and the J gene end by 4 bases; junction bases not matched to a gene: 8. CDR3 nucleotide sequence: TGTGCCAGCAGCCGGAGGACAGGGGGCGGTATTAATGAAAAACTGTTTTTT. It translates to CASSRRTGGGINEKLFF.

The chain is built from TRBV7-6 and TRBJ1-1; 9 bases agree with TRBD1. This CDR3 has 14 residues. V gave up 5 bases and J gave up 5 bases; unmatched junction bases: 6. CDR1 is SGHVS and CDR2 is FNYEAQ in the germline V gene. CDR3 sequence reads: CASSVDRGKTEAFF. The CDR3 nucleotides read TGTGCCAGCAGCGTGGACAGGGGAAAAACTGAAGCTTTCTTT.

The chain recombines TRBV14 with TRBJ1-1; TRBD1 might be the D (5 bases). CDR1 is SGHDN, CDR2 FVKESK, per germline. The CDR3 loop spans 14 amino acids. V was shortened by 4 bases and J by 3 bases, with 12 bases between the two germline ends. The CDR3 spells CASSRNLRDTEAFF. The CDR3 DNA reads as TGTGCCAGCAGCCGCAACCTCAGGGACACTGAAGCTTTCTTT.

V and J are TRBV7-9 and TRBJ2-2; the D gene is possibly TRBD1 (5 bases). Germline V gene data show CDR1 as SEHNR and CDR2 as FQNEAQ (reference sequence). There are 17 residues in the CDR3. V was trimmed by 0 bases and J by 1 base, leaving 12 bases between them. CDR3 sequence: CASSLALDSRNTGELFF. The DNA of the CDR3 is TGTGCCAGCAGCTTAGCGCTTGACAGCCGGAACACCGGGGAGCTGTTTTTT.